The rows below give T cell receptor beta chains drawn from one sample of a study of CD8 T cells in ankylosing spondylitis. TCRdb reprocessed the 5' RACE reads via MiXCR and lists one record per CDR3 protein. The sample holds under 300,000 distinct CDR3 sequences, roughly 10% seen once. The sequencing sample was made of blood, either unsorted or a sorted T cell fraction (not recorded which). Every receptor here comes from a male donor with ankylosing spondylitis or in good health (not recorded which). The CDR3 runs from the conserved cysteine through the conserved F or W. Each record gives: clone size, V gene, J gene, D gene, CDR3 DNA, CDR3 protein. D genes are given only for firm matches. Rows may omit the clone size; those that give it use once, few, many or a size class.

>many|TRBV11-2|TRBJ1-1|TRBD1
TGTGCCAGCAGCCCCTGGACAGGGATGAACACTGAAGCTTTCTTT
CASSPWTGMNTEAFF
>many|TRBV25-1|TRBJ1-6|.
TGTGCCAGCACCCCGTCGCTAACCTATAATTCACCCCTCCACTTT
CASTPSLTYNSPLHF
>few|TRBV7-9|TRBJ2-2|TRBD1
TGTGCCAGCAGCACTCGAACAGGGGCTCGGGACACCGGGGAGCTGTTTTTT
CASSTRTGARDTGELFF
>many|TRBV6-5|TRBJ2-1|.
TGTGCCAGCAGTTACTCGATCGCGGGTAAATCCTACAATGAGCAGTTCTTC
CASSYSIAGKSYNEQFF
>many|TRBV5-5|TRBJ2-1|TRBD2
TGTGCCAGCAGCTTGGCTCTAGCGGAGATAAATGAGCAGTTCTTC
CASSLALAEINEQFF
>many|TRBV20-1|TRBJ2-3|.
TGCAGTGCTAGACCCGGGGCTGAGGATACGCAGTATTTT
CSARPGAEDTQYF
>many|TRBV15|TRBJ2-7|TRBD2
TGTGCCACCAGCAGAGGGCTTGGACTAGCGAGACTCTCCTACGAGCAGTACTTC
CATSRGLGLARLSYEQYF
>.|TRBV5-4|TRBJ2-1|.
TGTGCCAGCAGCTCGGCGTGGGTCAATGAGCAGTTCTTC
CASSSAWVNEQFF
>many|TRBV15|TRBJ1-1|.
TGTGCCACCAGCAACGGACATTCGGGCCCGAACACTGAAGCTTTCTTT
CATSNGHSGPNTEAFF
>many|TRBV20-1|TRBJ2-7|.
TGCAGTGCTAGAGAGGGGGGCAGGGGCGGCGAGCAGTACTTC
CSAREGGRGGEQYF
>many|TRBV20-1|TRBJ2-3|TRBD2
TGCAGTGCTAGAGGTCTAGCGGGAGGTGTAGATACGCAGTATTTT
CSARGLAGGVDTQYF
>many|TRBV5-1|TRBJ1-1|.
TGCGCCAGCACCTGGACACCCGGGGTGAACACTGAAGCTTTCTTT
CASTWTPGVNTEAFF
>many|TRBV29-1|TRBJ2-3|TRBD1
TGCAGCGTTGAGACAGGGGGCGAGACAGATACGCAGTATTTT
CSVETGGETDTQYF
>many|TRBV5-1|TRBJ1-2|.
TGCGCCAGCAGCGTTGACGGCTTGGGCGATGGCTACACCTTC
CASSVDGLGDGYTF
>.|TRBV5-1|TRBJ1-1|.
TGCGCCAGCAGCTTGGGGTCCAATGTGAACACTGAAGCTTTCTTT
CASSLGSNVNTEAFF
>many|TRBV5-1|TRBJ2-5|TRBD1
TGCGCCAGCAGCTTAGCCATCCCGGGGACAGGGGATGAGACCCAGTACTTC
CASSLAIPGTGDETQYF
>.|TRBV7-9|TRBJ2-7|TRBD2
TGTGCCAGCAGCCCGATTTCCGGGCGGGGGAACTACGAGCAGTACTTC
CASSPISGRGNYEQYF
>many|TRBV12-3/TRBV12-4|TRBJ1-5|.
TGTGCCAGCAGTTTAGGCCAGGTAGATCAGCCCCAGCATTTT
CASSLGQVDQPQHF
>many|TRBV29-1|TRBJ2-7|.
TGCAGCGTTGGGGAACAGTTGAGCTCCTACGAGCAGTACTTC
CSVGEQLSSYEQYF
>.|TRBV2|TRBJ1-2|.
TGTGCCACTCCATATGGGGGGCTGGACGGCTACACCTTC
CATPYGGLDGYTF
>.|TRBV29-1|TRBJ2-1|.
TGCAGCGTTGGTGGGCAAGAGCAGTTCTTC
CSVGGQEQFF
>many|TRBV12-3/TRBV12-4|TRBJ1-5|.
TGTGCCAGCACCCCACGGGGGGGCTTTTATCAGCCCCAGCATTTT
CASTPRGGFYQPQHF
>few|TRBV5-1|TRBJ2-7|TRBD2
TGCGCCAGCAGCTTGATAGGACTAGCGGGATCCGAGCAGTACTTC
CASSLIGLAGSEQYF
>many|TRBV20-1|TRBJ2-5|.
TGCAGTGCTAGGGGGCAAGAGACCCAGTACTTC
CSARGQETQYF
>few|TRBV28|TRBJ2-7|.
TGTGCCAGCAGTCGGACGGACACCTACGAGCAGTACTTC
CASSRTDTYEQYF
>few|TRBV7-8|TRBJ2-7|.
TGTGCCAGCTCCTTAGGGGGAGCTGCGGTGGTCTACGAGCAGTACTTC
CASSLGGAAVVYEQYF
>many|TRBV5-1|TRBJ1-3|TRBD1
TGCGCCAGCGGACAGGAGCCTGGAAACACCATATATTTT
CASGQEPGNTIYF
>few|TRBV6-2/TRBV6-3|TRBJ2-3|.
TGTGCCAGCAGTCCCACGGGCTTGAGCACAGATACGCAGTATTTT
CASSPTGLSTDTQYF
>many|TRBV24-1|TRBJ2-2|.
TGTGCCACCAGTGACCGGGATTCCACCGGGGAGCTGTTTTTT
CATSDRDSTGELFF
>many|TRBV5-1|TRBJ2-6|.
TGCGCCACCAGCCCGCAGTACTCTGGGGCCAACGTCCTGACTTTC
CATSPQYSGANVLTF
>.|TRBV5-1|TRBJ2-1|.
TGCGCCAGCAGCACCGGACCTTCGGGTGAGCAGTTCTTC
CASSTGPSGEQFF